This T cell receptor beta chain originates from a study of cytomegalovirus exposure and HLA in healthy donors. Study details: The roughly 120 validation repertoires, a later analysis reported, used the same platform as the approximately 650 first-cohort repertoires.

The CDR3 extends over 13 amino acids. Germline V CDR1 and CDR2: SGHTA, FQGNSA. The ends were cut back, 1 base at V and 4 bases at J, with 5 bases in the middle. TCRdb's table, derived via immunoSEQ multiplex PCR, lists solely in-frame clones and lacks some. The repertoire includes over 120,000 clones, roughly 89% of them detected once, and about 9.9% sits in the top ten. The donors were part of the validation cohort, which consisted of roughly 110 subjects and was separate from the first cohort of 666 subjects. V gene TRBV7-2 combines with J gene TRBJ1-5, with D maybe TRBD1 (5 bases). This receptor was obtained from a woman in her late teens or twenties in good health and CMV-seropositive. The sample was PBMCs. CDR3 region: CASSLDRNQPQHF. Written as DNA, the CDR3 is TGTGCCAGCAGCTTAGACAGGAATCAGCCCCAGCATTTT.